A single sample is the source of the 21 T cell receptor beta chains below, sequenced in a study of blood T cell repertoires in COVID-19 (TCRdb year 2020). Libraries came from the immunoSEQ multiplex PCR assay. As stored in TCRdb, this immuneACCESS dataset retains in-frame rearrangements with V and J assigned. A fraction of the clones does not appear; measured against another copy, unresolved V genes explain less than half of the discrepancy, and the remainder lacks a known reason. Counted in this sample were fewer than 30,000 clones; 92% of them appeared once. Clones ranked in the top ten supply 2.8% of the sample. Source material: peripheral blood. These receptors originate from a human donor in a cohort sampled during active COVID-19.

The chain employs TRBV5-8 and TRBJ1-2; a possible D gene is TRBD1 (5 bases). CDR1 is SGHTS, CDR2 YDEGEE, per germline. The CDR3 contains 13 residues. Trimming shortened V by 7 bases and J by 3 bases, and 13 bases separated the two germline ends. CDR3 DNA: TGTGCCAGCGGGCGGGGGGGTGACTATGGCTACACCTTC. Protein: CASGRGGDYGYTF.

This chain joins TRBV5-4 and TRBJ1-2; 7 nucleotides line up with TRBD1. Germline loops: CDR1 SGHNT, CDR2 YYREEE (reference sequence). The CDR3 totals 14 residues. Trimming took 5 bases from V and 4 from J; bases not matched to a gene: 8. The CDR3 sequence: CASRSGTETYGYTF. DNA for the CDR3: TGTGCCAGCAGGTCCGGGACAGAGACCTATGGCTACACCTTC.

The rearrangement joins TRBV7-9 to TRBJ2-7, with a weak D call TRBD1 (5 bases). The V end was cut by 8 bases, the J end by 2 bases, with 13 bases between. CDR3 size: 13 residues. Germline V gene sequence: CDR1 SEHNR, CDR2 FQNEAQ (reference sequence). CDR3 sequence: CASGHGATYEQYF. Written as DNA, the CDR3 is TGTGCCAGCGGACACGGAGCAACCTACGAGCAGTACTTC.

J is TRBJ1-2 and V is TRBV12-3 or TRBV12-4, with D hard to call. CDR3 length equals 12 residues. V gave up 1 base and J gave up 6 bases, with 6 bases separating them. The CDR3 bases are TGTGCCAGCAGTTTAGGAGGGAATGGCTACACCTTC. Translated, it gives CASSLGGNGYTF.

This chain uses TRBV5-1 with TRBJ1-3, with TRBD1 identical over 9 bases. Germline CDR1 is SGHRS and CDR2 is YFSETQ. The V and J ends lost 4 bases and 8 bases, in that order; junction bases with no gene match: 7. This CDR3 comprises 14 residues. DNA of the CDR3: TGCGCCAGCAGCCAAGACAGGGGGTGGGACACCATATATTTT. It is translated as CASSQDRGWDTIYF.

The V gene is TRBV28, the J gene TRBJ2-7; D call uncertain. The CDR3 extends over 14 amino acids. Germline V lookup: CDR1 MDHEN, CDR2 SYDVKM. V gave up 3 bases and J gave up 3 bases, with 12 bases separating them. In DNA, the CDR3 is TGTGCCAGCAGTTTGGGTGCGGAACACTACGAGCAGTACGTC. Its translation: CASSLGAEHYEQYV.

J is TRBJ1-2 and V is TRBV7-2, with 7 bases lining up with TRBD1. The germline V gene has CDR1 SGHTA and CDR2 FQGNSA. The CDR3 extends over 13 amino acids. The V and J ends lost 4 bases and 8 bases, in that order; junction bases with no gene match: 7. CDR3 sequence: CASSSTGPEGYTF. The CDR3 DNA sequence: TGTGCCAGCAGCTCGACAGGGCCGGAAGGCTACACCTTC.

The chain uses TRBV19 and TRBJ1-3, with D uncertain. V shed 10 bases and J shed 0 bases, with 13 bases lying between them. Germline loops: CDR1 LNHDA, CDR2 SQIVND (reference sequence). The CDR3 runs to 14 residues. The CDR3 bases are TGTGCCACAAAAGACACTTTCTCTGGAAACACCATATATTTT. Translation: CATKDTFSGNTIYF.

V gene TRBV7-9 combines with J gene TRBJ1-1; TRBD1 matches 7 bases. The CDR3 runs 14 residues. Germline lookup yields CDR1 SEHNR and CDR2 FQNEAQ (reference sequence). V was pared by 5 bases and J by 4 bases, with 7 bases of the junction left unmatched. The CDR3 spells CASSPREGATEAFF. In DNA, the CDR3 is TGTGCCAGCAGCCCGAGAGAGGGGGCCACTGAAGCTTTCTTT.

The chain couples TRBV5-5 to TRBJ1-2, with D possibly being TRBD1 (6 bases). Germline V gives CDR1 SGHKS, CDR2 YYEKEE (reference sequence). With 5 bases removed from V and 5 bases from J, the gap between germline ends came to 10 bases. The CDR3 is made up of 12 amino acids. CDR3 region: CASSTTGYGYTF. For the CDR3, the DNA is TGTGCCAGCAGTACTACAGGGTATGGCTACACCTTC. Together with reference TRBV5-5 and TRBJ1-2, the CDR3 gives the full variable domain: DAGVTQSPTHLIKTRGQQVTLRCSPISGHKSVSWYQQVLGQGPQFIFQYYEKEERGRGNFPDRFSARQFPNYSSELNVNALLLGDSALYLCASSTTGYGYTFGSGTRLTVV.

V usage is TRBV27 and J usage is TRBJ1-5, with TRBD1 as a possible D gene (5 bases). CDR3 length: 13 amino acids. Germline values: CDR1 MNHEY, CDR2 SMNVEV (reference sequence). V lost 6 bases and J 4 bases, leaving 10 bases between the germline ends. The CDR3 region is CASSRARNQPQHF. The CDR3, as DNA: TGTGCCAGCAGCAGGGCCAGGAATCAGCCCCAGCATTTT.

CDR3 sequence reads: CASSASTVREKLFF. CDR3 in DNA: TGTGCCAGTAGTGCTTCGACAGTACGGGAAAAACTGTTTTTT. The chain uses TRBV19 and TRBJ1-4, with a weak D call TRBD1 (5 bases). The CDR3 runs to 14 residues. CDR1 and CDR2 (germline): LNHDA, SQIVND (reference sequence). V shed 5 bases and J shed 8 bases, with 15 bases lying between them. Filled out from reference TRBV19 and TRBJ1-4, the complete variable domain reads DGGITQSPKYLFRKEGQNVTLSCEQNLNHDAMYWYRQDPGQGLRLIYYSQIVNDFQKGDIAEGYSVSREKKESFPLTVTSAQKNPTAFYLCASSASTVREKLFFGSGTQLSVL.

V and J are TRBV19 and TRBJ2-1; D is perhaps TRBD2 (6 bases). Between the trimmed V and J ends, which lost 8 bases and 3 bases, there was a span of 11 bases. The CDR3 sequence is 13 residues long. Germline lookup yields CDR1 LNHDA and CDR2 SQIVND (reference sequence). CDR3 protein: CASGTLYYNEQFF. The CDR3 DNA follows: TGTGCCAGTGGGACTCTTTACTACAATGAGCAGTTCTTC. The entire variable domain, with the rest obtained from reference TRBV19 and TRBJ2-1, is as follows: DGGITQSPKYLFRKEGQNVTLSCEQNLNHDAMYWYRQDPGQGLRLIYYSQIVNDFQKGDIAEGYSVSREKKESFPLTVTSAQKNPTAFYLCASGTLYYNEQFFGPGTRLTVL.

The chain is built from TRBV2 and TRBJ2-7; 10 bases map to TRBD1. J gave up 1 base and V 6 bases, and 6 bases lay outside the gene matches. The CDR3 consists of 15 residues. CDR1 and CDR2 from the germline V gene are SNHLY and FYNNEI. The CDR3 nucleotides read TGTGCCAGCAGACTGGGACAGGGGACATCCTACGAGCAGTACTTC. This encodes CASRLGQGTSYEQYF.

The chain uses TRBV5-1 and TRBJ2-1; the match to TRBD2 covers 7 bases. CDR1 is SGHRS, CDR2 YFSETQ, per germline. The CDR3 consists of 15 residues. V shed 2 bases and J 4 bases; nucleotides not matched to a gene: 6. DNA of the CDR3: TGCGCCAGCAGCTTTACGGGGGGAAATTACAATGAGCAGTTCTTC. Amino acid sequence: CASSFTGGNYNEQFF.

This chain connects TRBV5-6 to TRBJ1-5; a weak D match, TRBD1 (6 bases). The V gene lost 3 bases and the J gene lost 7 bases, with 14 bases spanning the gap. CDR3 size: 14 residues. The germline gives CDR1 SGHDT, CDR2 YYEEEE. CDR3 protein: CASSSLTGRQPQHF. The CDR3 coding sequence is TGTGCCAGCAGCTCACTGACAGGTCGCCAGCCCCAGCATTTT.

The sample holds one count of this clone. V gene TRBV24-1 combines with J gene TRBJ2-3; 8 bases are shared with TRBD2. Trimming took 0 bases from V and 4 from J; bases not matched to a gene: 5. The CDR3 is 16 residues long. The germline V gene encodes CDR1 KGHDR and CDR2 SFDVKD. CDR3 in DNA: TGTGCCACCAGTGATTTGACTAGCGGTGAGTCAGATACGCAGTATTTT. This sequence encodes CATSDLTSGESDTQYF.

The chain links TRBV5-1 to TRBJ1-2; D may be TRBD1 (6 bases). Germline CDR1 reads SGHRS; CDR2 reads YFSETQ. The ends were cut back, 0 bases at V and 3 bases at J, with 12 bases in the middle. The CDR3 runs 15 residues. The CDR3 bases are TGCGCCAGCAGCTTGGCGTTGGGACATGACTATGGCTACACCTTC. It is translated as CASSLALGHDYGYTF.

The chain uses TRBV7-2 and TRBJ1-2; tentative D call: TRBD1 (5 bases). V dropped 0 bases and J dropped 4 bases, with 9 bases sitting between them. The germline CDR1 and CDR2 sequences are SGHTA and FQGNSA. The CDR3 length is 14 residues. The CDR3 region has the DNA TGTGCCAGCAGCTTAGCCGGCAGGGCCTATGGCTACACCTTC. This encodes CASSLAGRAYGYTF.

The chain recombines TRBV7-2 with TRBJ2-2; TRBD2 agrees at 10 bases. From germline, CDR1 is SGHTA and CDR2 FQGNSA. The trim removed 5 bases at V and 7 bases at J, leaving 7 bases unmatched. The CDR3 contains 15 residues. CDR3 bases: TGTGCCAGCAGCCCAGGACTAGCGGAGGGCGGGGAGCTGTTTTTT. Protein sequence: CASSPGLAEGGELFF.

The chain joins TRBV6-1 to TRBJ1-1; TRBD1 might be the D (6 bases). V lost 2 bases to trimming and J lost 6 bases, with 19 bases between them. Germline V lookup: CDR1 MNHNS, CDR2 SASEGT. The CDR3 consists of 16 residues. CDR3 nucleotides: TGTGCCAGCAGTGAAAGATGGTACAGGGTGTGGGCTGAAGCTTTCTTT. This gives the protein CASSERWYRVWAEAFF.